These T cell receptor beta chains were read from a single sample in a study of blood T cell repertoires in COVID-19. Sequencing used immunoSEQ multiplex PCR; TCRdb keeps in-frame clones, though not all of them. The sample comprises about 260,000 clones, 88% of which are singletons, and about 0.7% rests with the top ten. The sample was peripheral blood. All receptors derive from a human donor in a cohort sampled during active COVID-19. Both conserved end residues are part of each CDR3. The size entry is marked missing in some rows and otherwise reads once, few, many or a size class.

V gene: TRBV5-1; clone size: once; J gene: TRBJ2-5; CDR3 protein: CASSLGSKETQYF
V gene: TRBV15; clone size: .; J gene: TRBJ2-3; CDR3 protein: CATSGGLPDTQYF
V gene: TRBV2; clone size: .; J gene: TRBJ1-1; CDR3 protein: CASSEVEGQVNTEAFF
V gene: TRBV7-2; clone size: .; J gene: TRBJ1-2; CDR3 protein: CASSLETALVRGYGYTF
V gene: TRBV20-1; clone size: .; J gene: TRBJ2-5; CDR3 protein: CSASGGEETQYF
V gene: TRBV6-6; clone size: .; J gene: TRBJ1-1; CDR3 protein: CASSYSRGGWNTEAFF
V gene: TRBV5-1; clone size: .; J gene: TRBJ2-6; CDR3 protein: CASSLANSGANVLTF
V gene: TRBV27; clone size: .; J gene: TRBJ2-1; CDR3 protein: CASVGGAGEVDEQFF
V gene: TRBV5-1; clone size: .; J gene: TRBJ2-6; CDR3 protein: CASSWGQSGANVLTF
V gene: TRBV28; clone size: .; J gene: TRBJ1-2; CDR3 protein: CASSNLLGDDRGLHGYTF
V gene: TRBV2; clone size: .; J gene: TRBJ2-7; CDR3 protein: CASRARDKGFNEQYF
V gene: TRBV5-1; clone size: .; J gene: TRBJ1-5; CDR3 protein: CASSLDGQVMNQPQHF
V gene: TRBV3-1/TRBV3-2; clone size: .; J gene: TRBJ2-7; CDR3 protein: CASSRDRVDEQYF
V gene: TRBV9; clone size: once; J gene: TRBJ1-1; CDR3 protein: CASSVGYSGGTEAFF
V gene: TRBV4-3; clone size: .; J gene: TRBJ2-2; CDR3 protein: CASSQGLRGGELFF
V gene: TRBV9; clone size: .; J gene: TRBJ2-7; CDR3 protein: CASSVGLADDYEQYF
V gene: TRBV28; clone size: once; J gene: TRBJ2-1; CDR3 protein: CASRPDRGRSGEQFF
V gene: TRBV3-1/TRBV3-2; clone size: once; J gene: TRBJ2-2; CDR3 protein: CASSQEVKTGRSGELFF
V gene: TRBV4-1; clone size: once; J gene: TRBJ1-2; CDR3 protein: CASSQLYRFNYGYTF
V gene: TRBV28; clone size: .; J gene: TRBJ2-5; CDR3 protein: CATKTPAGGAETQYF
V gene: TRBV19; clone size: .; J gene: TRBJ2-7; CDR3 protein: CASSIGLALSYEQYF
V gene: TRBV5-4; clone size: .; J gene: TRBJ2-7; CDR3 protein: CASSPGGGSYEQYF
V gene: TRBV5-1; clone size: .; J gene: TRBJ1-4; CDR3 protein: CASSFGAGATNEKLFF
V gene: TRBV6-6; clone size: .; J gene: TRBJ1-5; CDR3 protein: CASSLTSQGLGNQPQHF
V gene: TRBV15; clone size: once; J gene: TRBJ2-7; CDR3 protein: CATSRGLGLSSYEQYF
V gene: TRBV10-1; clone size: .; J gene: TRBJ1-4; CDR3 protein: CAGTFVLATNEKLFF
V gene: TRBV21-1; clone size: .; J gene: TRBJ1-6; CDR3 protein: CASSKRTRNNSPLHF
V gene: TRBV6-2/TRBV6-3; clone size: .; J gene: TRBJ1-1; CDR3 protein: CASSYSRGGRNTEAFF
V gene: TRBV11-2; clone size: .; J gene: TRBJ2-7; CDR3 protein: CASSSNLQGFPYEQYF
V gene: TRBV24-1; clone size: .; J gene: TRBJ2-7; CDR3 protein: CATSDGRQGAYEQYF
V gene: TRBV13; clone size: few; J gene: TRBJ2-3; CDR3 protein: CASRLLLDTLDTQYF
V gene: TRBV28; clone size: .; J gene: TRBJ2-7; CDR3 protein: CATRTASYEQYF
V gene: TRBV9; clone size: .; J gene: TRBJ2-7; CDR3 protein: CASSVTVDSYEQYF
V gene: TRBV19; clone size: .; J gene: TRBJ1-6; CDR3 protein: CASSIREVNSPLHF
V gene: TRBV19; clone size: once; J gene: TRBJ1-1; CDR3 protein: CASSGQGAGDTEAFF
V gene: TRBV9; clone size: .; J gene: TRBJ1-2; CDR3 protein: CASSVGWGGYGYTF
V gene: TRBV30; clone size: .; J gene: TRBJ1-2; CDR3 protein: CAWRWTGGYGYTF
V gene: TRBV20-1; clone size: .; J gene: TRBJ2-5; CDR3 protein: CSASYQETQYF
V gene: TRBV18; clone size: .; J gene: TRBJ2-7; CDR3 protein: CASSPGTSGSGEQYF
V gene: TRBV9; clone size: once; J gene: TRBJ1-1; CDR3 protein: CASSRSTNRVSNTEAFF
V gene: TRBV27; clone size: .; J gene: TRBJ1-3; CDR3 protein: CATPRNTIYF